This passage covers 4 T cell receptor beta chains from one sample sequenced in a study of T cell responses to AZD1222 COVID-19 vaccine. Method: immunoSEQ multiplex PCR; TCRdb's copy keeps in-frame clones and lacks some. The sample records 150,000 or so clones, under 95% being singletons. The sequencing used peripheral blood, collected on day 0 of AZD1222 vaccination. The origin of the receptors is an adult in good health.

The V gene is TRBV29-1, the J gene TRBJ1-2; tentatively, D is TRBD1 (5 bases). The CDR3 has 15 amino acids. Deletions cut 5 bases from V and 4 bases from J, with 20 bases between. Per the germline V gene, CDR1 is SQVTM and CDR2 is ANQGSEA. CDR3 region: CSVWGRRGTSYGYTF. CDR3 coding DNA: TGCAGCGTTTGGGGAAGGAGGGGCACATCCTATGGCTACACCTTC.

This chain joins TRBV6-2 or TRBV6-3 and TRBJ2-3; no reliable D call. CDR1 MNHEY and CDR2 SVGEGT come from the germline V gene. The CDR3 has 14 amino acids. Trimming took 1 base from V and 2 from J, leaving 7 bases between them. In DNA, the CDR3 is TGTGCCAGCAGTTACTTATCGGTCACAGATACGCAGTATTTT. It is translated as CASSYLSVTDTQYF.

The V call is TRBV10-1, the J call TRBJ2-3; 7 bases line up with TRBD2. Unmatched junction bases numbered 7, after V lost 3 bases and J lost 1 base. Germline values: CDR1 WNHNN, CDR2 SYGVQD (reference sequence). The CDR3 covers 16 residues. CDR3 sequence reads: CASSDREAGGTDTQYF. CDR3 sequence (DNA): TGCGCCAGCAGTGACCGGGAGGCGGGGGGCACAGATACGCAGTATTTT.

The chain has TRBV5-1 and TRBJ1-2; D is unclear. Germline V gene data show CDR1 as SGHRS and CDR2 as YFSETQ. The CDR3 runs 12 residues. V was trimmed by 0 bases and J by 9 bases, leaving 9 bases between them. The CDR3 reads CASSLDTESYTF. The CDR3 DNA reads TGCGCCAGCAGCTTGGACACGGAAAGCTACACCTTC.